The entry below describes one T cell receptor (beta chain). Its antigen is still unknown. No much larger clonotype is one base removed from it; base qualities were not supplied. The collaborating institutions used their own protocols to collect whole blood in K2EDTA tubes. For TCRbeta analysis, collaborator samples were shipped as frozen whole blood, as isolated PBMCs, or as DNA extracted from either sample type. This sample was taken from a study of blood T cell repertoires in COVID-19 (dated by TCRdb to the early 2020s). Regarding the complete study: Collaborator samples came from the United States, Italy and Spain and covered acute and convalescent phases of COVID-19. The prospective study material was composed of cDNA or gDNA derived from T cells, B-cell-depleted T cells, or PBMCs. The dataset comprised deeply sampled blood TCRbeta repertoires from subjects exposed to, actively infected with, or recovered from COVID-19. A freely available public database, intended as a resource for researchers studying the immune response to SARS-CoV-2, is where the repertoires were released. Samples came from the ongoing ImmuneRACE study (first 160 participants) plus 1,254 subjects from 6 global collaborators. The sample metadata nearly always contained a de-identified subject ID, COVID-19 status, age in years and sex. Where HLA class I and class II types were available, the types were taken from metadata supplied by the sample provider, not from assay-based typing. General findings and caveats noted by the study authors: Clinical and demographic metadata were provided uncurated, with the amount varying by source and participant.

TCRbeta CDR3 regions were amplified from genomic DNA by means of the immunoSEQ Assay, a bias-controlled multiplex PCR. Under the source paper's analysis protocol: The number of nucleated cells in each sample was estimated by amplification of reference gene primers within the assay. Sequence reads were collapsed and filtered to measure the absolute abundance of every unique TCRbeta CDR3 rearrangement. For each sample, productive Simpson clonality was calculated as the square root of Simpson's diversity index across productive rearrangements. TCRdb limited this immuneACCESS table to in-frame rearrangements with V and J called. A share of clones is missing; checked studies link under half to unresolved V genes, and the rest is unexplained. From that table come the V and J calls and clone size; the DNA was used to work out D and trimming. In this sample the table shows 250,000 to 300,000 clones, about 68% of which occur a single time. The top ten clonotypes cover approximately 3.2% of the sample.

There are 13 amino acids in the CDR3, from cysteine to phenylalanine inclusive. This entry keeps only the CDR3 DNA: 39 bases, framed from base 1. The trim is 7 bases for V and 0 bases for J, with a gap of 8 bases between the germline ends. The sequencing sample was made of peripheral blood. The TCR comes from a woman of 80 years or more with acute or convalescent COVID-19. The V and J genes are TRBV12-3 or TRBV12-4 and TRBJ2-3, with the identity of the D gene unclear. The DNA sequence is TGTGCCAGCAAAAGACTCAGCACAGATACGCAGTATTTT. It is translated as CASKRLSTDTQYF.